This is a list of T cell receptor beta chains from one sample in a study of radiotherapy plus CTLA-4 blockade in lung cancer. Assay: immunoSEQ multiplex PCR; the TCRdb copy retains only in-frame clones and omits some. The sample shows over 50,000 clones, 65% to 80% of them seen only once. This sample comprised peripheral blood, obtained from a patient treated with radiotherapy plus ipilimumab. These receptors were collected from a human donor with non-small cell lung cancer who had a complete response to radiotherapy plus ipilimumab. CDR3s include the opening cysteine and the closing phenylalanine or tryptophan. A D gene is named only where the DNA matches it firmly. The size field is filled for only some rows; it gives once, few, many or a size class.

size	J	V	D	CDR3	DNA
-	TRBJ2-3	TRBV5-1	TRBD2	CASSAGVTDTQYF	TGCGCCAGCAGCGCGGGGGTCACAGATACGCAGTATTTT
-	TRBJ2-5	TRBV12-5	TRBD2	CASGSGTKWEETQYF	TGTGCTAGTGGTAGCGGGACGAAGTGGGAAGAGACCCAGTACTTC
-	TRBJ1-2	TRBV25-1	TRBD1	CASANRGANYGYTF	TGTGCCAGCGCGAACAGGGGGGCTAACTATGGCTACACCTTC
few	TRBJ2-3	TRBV5-1	TRBD2	CASSLASGTSTDTQYF	TGCGCCAGCAGCTTGGCCAGCGGGACTAGCACAGATACGCAGTATTTT
-	TRBJ1-5	TRBV6-5	-	CASSYGLNQPQHF	TGTGCCAGCAGTTACGGACTCAATCAGCCCCAGCATTTT
-	TRBJ2-3	TRBV6-6	TRBD2	CASSYSAGGGDTQYF	TGTGCCAGCAGTTACTCCGCGGGGGGAGGGGATACGCAGTATTTT
-	TRBJ2-3	TRBV19	TRBD2	CASRRAGGPQTQYF	TGTGCCAGTAGGAGAGCGGGAGGGCCGCAAACGCAGTATTTT
few	TRBJ2-3	TRBV28	TRBD2	CASSDQTSGVTDTQYF	TGTGCCAGCAGTGATCAGACTAGCGGAGTCACAGATACGCAGTATTTT
-	TRBJ1-6	TRBV27	-	CASTWAANSPLHF	TGTGCCAGCACCTGGGCAGCTAATTCACCCCTCCACTTT
-	TRBJ1-6	TRBV7-2	-	CASSLGGGLDSPLHF	TGTGCCAGCAGCTTAGGAGGGGGTTTAGATTCACCCCTCCACTTT